This T cell receptor beta chain was found in a study of OX40 agonist ivuxolimab in advanced cancers. As for the study in general: Patients enrolled in dose escalation were diagnosed with hepatocellular carcinoma, melanoma, renal cell or head and neck cancer. Broader study findings: Some patients who did not respond also had low normalized T-cell clonal expansion. Expanded peripheral T-cell antigen specificity went undetermined.

Turning to this clone: What it binds is unknown.

The data were produced by immunoSEQ multiplex PCR, yet TCRdb's version contains in-frame clones alone and is incomplete. The data show about 69,000 clones, around 90% seen once. The CDR3 runs to 14 residues. Trimming pared 0 bases from V and 5 bases from J, leaving 12 bases between. Germline CDR1 and CDR2: SGHRS and YFSETQ. Patients had blood sampled at baseline and again on cycle 4 day 1 and cycle 7 day 1. This receptor was taken from an adult with an advanced solid tumor such as melanoma, head and neck, liver or kidney cancer. Here the sequenced sample was CD4+ or CD8+ T cells sorted from blood, taken in a trial of the OX40 agonist ivuxolimab. This sequence joins TRBV5-1 and TRBJ2-7, with a weak D call TRBD2 (7 bases). The CDR3 region has the DNA TGCGCCAGCAGCTTGGGTGGGGGGGACAACGAGCAGTACTTC. Its translation: CASSLGGGDNEQYF.